The clone carrying this T cell receptor (beta chain) has only a few counts. Via MiXCR, TCRdb re-called the 5' RACE reads, giving one row per CDR3 protein. The data hold about 470,000 distinct CDR3 sequences, with 20% to 25% observed a single time. Only healthy Caucasians were included as donors. The sample belongs to a study of identical twins. The same sample was also used in a study of T cells expressing NK-cell markers. That publication notes: Sequencing covered eight donors, seven HCMV-seropositive and one seronegative.

Specimen: CD4+ T cells sorted from blood. The receptor was derived from a woman under 30 in good health.

CDR3 in amino acids: CASSLVGGGPGELFF. DNA of the CDR3: TGTGCCAGCAGCTTAGTAGGGGGGGGCCCCGGGGAGCTGTTTTTT. The gene calls are TRBV7-2 and TRBJ2-2; D is possibly TRBD2 (7 bases). Germline V gives CDR1 SGHTA, CDR2 FQGNSA. Trimming pared 1 base from V and 6 bases from J, leaving 12 bases between. This CDR3 is built from 15 residues.